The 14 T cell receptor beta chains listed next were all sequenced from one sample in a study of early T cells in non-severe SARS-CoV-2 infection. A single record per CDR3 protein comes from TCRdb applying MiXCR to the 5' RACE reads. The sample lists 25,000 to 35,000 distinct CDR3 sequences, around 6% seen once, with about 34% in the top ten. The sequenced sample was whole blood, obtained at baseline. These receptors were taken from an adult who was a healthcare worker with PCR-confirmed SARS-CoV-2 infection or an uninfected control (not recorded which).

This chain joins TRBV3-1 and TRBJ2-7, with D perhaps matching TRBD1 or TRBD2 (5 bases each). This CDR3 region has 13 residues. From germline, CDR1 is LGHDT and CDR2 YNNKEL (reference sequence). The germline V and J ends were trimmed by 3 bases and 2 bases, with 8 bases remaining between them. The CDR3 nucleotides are TGTGCCAGCAGCCACTCGGGGCCCTACGAGCAGTACTTC. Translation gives CASSHSGPYEQYF.

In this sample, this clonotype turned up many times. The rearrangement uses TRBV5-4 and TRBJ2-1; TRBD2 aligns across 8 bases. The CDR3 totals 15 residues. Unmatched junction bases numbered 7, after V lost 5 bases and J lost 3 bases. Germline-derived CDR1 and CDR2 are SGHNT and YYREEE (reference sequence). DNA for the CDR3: TGTGCCAGCAGGGCCGGGGGGGCCAACTACAATGAGCAGTTCTTC. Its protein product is CASRAGGANYNEQFF.

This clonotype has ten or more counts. In DNA form, the CDR3 reads TGTGCCAGCAGCTTTTCGGGTAACTATGGCTACACCTTC. It yields the protein CASSFSGNYGYTF. V usage is TRBV5-4 and J usage is TRBJ1-2; no definite D call. The V gene's germline CDR1 is SGHNT and CDR2 YYREEE (reference sequence). CDR3 length: 13 residues. V gave up 2 bases and J gave up 1 base, with 6 bases separating them.

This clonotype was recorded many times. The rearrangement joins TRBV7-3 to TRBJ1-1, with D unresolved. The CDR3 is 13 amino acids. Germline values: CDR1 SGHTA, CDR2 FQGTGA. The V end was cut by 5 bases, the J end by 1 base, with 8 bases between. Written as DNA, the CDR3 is TGTGCCAGCAGCGTAATGGCGAACACTGAAGCTTTCTTT. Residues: CASSVMANTEAFF. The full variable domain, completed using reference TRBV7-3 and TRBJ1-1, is GAGVSQTPSNKVTEKGKYVELRCDPISGHTALYWYRQSLGQGPEFLIYFQGTGAADDSGLPNDRFFAVRPEGSVSTLKIQRTERGDSAVYLCASSVMANTEAFFGQGTRLTVV.

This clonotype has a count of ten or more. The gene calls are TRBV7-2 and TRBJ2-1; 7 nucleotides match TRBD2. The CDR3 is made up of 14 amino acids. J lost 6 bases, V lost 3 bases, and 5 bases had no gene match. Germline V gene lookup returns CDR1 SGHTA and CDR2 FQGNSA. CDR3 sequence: CASSFYGTTNEQFF. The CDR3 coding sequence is TGTGCCAGCAGCTTCTACGGGACTACCAATGAGCAGTTCTTC.

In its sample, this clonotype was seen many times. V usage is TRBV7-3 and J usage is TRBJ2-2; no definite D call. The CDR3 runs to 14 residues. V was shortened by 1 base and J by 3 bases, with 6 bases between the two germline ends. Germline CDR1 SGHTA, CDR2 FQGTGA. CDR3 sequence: CASSLRSYTGELFF. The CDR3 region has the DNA TGTGCCAGCAGCTTAAGATCCTACACCGGGGAGCTGTTTTTT.

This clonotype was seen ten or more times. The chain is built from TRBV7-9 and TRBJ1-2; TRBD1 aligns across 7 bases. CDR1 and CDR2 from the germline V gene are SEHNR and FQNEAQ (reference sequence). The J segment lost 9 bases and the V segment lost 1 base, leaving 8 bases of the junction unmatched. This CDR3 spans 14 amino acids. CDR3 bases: TGTGCCAGCAGCTTAGACGGGACAGTCGGGAGCTACACCTTC. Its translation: CASSLDGTVGSYTF. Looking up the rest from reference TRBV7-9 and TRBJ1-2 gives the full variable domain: DTGVSQNPRHKITKRGQNVTFRCDPISEHNRLYWYRQTLGQGPEFLTYFQNEAQLEKSRLLSDRFSAERPKGSFSTLEIQRTEQGDSAMYLCASSLDGTVGSYTFGSGTRLTVV.

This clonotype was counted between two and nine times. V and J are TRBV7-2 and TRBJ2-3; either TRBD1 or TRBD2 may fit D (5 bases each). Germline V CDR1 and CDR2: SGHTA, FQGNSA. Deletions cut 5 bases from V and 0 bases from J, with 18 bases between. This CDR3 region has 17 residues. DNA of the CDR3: TGTGCCAGCAGCCCCCGGCCGGGACGGTCTAGCACAGATACGCAGTATTTT. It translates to CASSPRPGRSSTDTQYF.

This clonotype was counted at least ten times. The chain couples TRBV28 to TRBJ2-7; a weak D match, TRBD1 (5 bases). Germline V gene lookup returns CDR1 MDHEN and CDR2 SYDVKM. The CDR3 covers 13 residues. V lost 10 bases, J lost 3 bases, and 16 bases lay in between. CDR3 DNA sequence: TGTGCCACTGCATCGACAGCCGTCTACGAGCAGTACTTC. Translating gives CATASTAVYEQYF.

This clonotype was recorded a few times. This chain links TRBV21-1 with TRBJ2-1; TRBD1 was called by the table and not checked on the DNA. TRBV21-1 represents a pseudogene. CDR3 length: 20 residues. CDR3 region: CASSKVFLFDPRDTRMKQFF. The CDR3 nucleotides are TGTGCCAGCAGCAAAGTGTTCCTTTTCGATCCTCGGGACACACGAATGAAGCAGTTCTTC.

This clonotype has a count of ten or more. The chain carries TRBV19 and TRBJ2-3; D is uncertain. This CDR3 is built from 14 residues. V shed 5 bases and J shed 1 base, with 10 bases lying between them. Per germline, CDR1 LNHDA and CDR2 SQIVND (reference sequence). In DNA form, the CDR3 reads TGTGCCAGTAGTCGCCGCTCGCGCACAGATACGCAGTATTTT. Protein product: CASSRRSRTDTQYF.

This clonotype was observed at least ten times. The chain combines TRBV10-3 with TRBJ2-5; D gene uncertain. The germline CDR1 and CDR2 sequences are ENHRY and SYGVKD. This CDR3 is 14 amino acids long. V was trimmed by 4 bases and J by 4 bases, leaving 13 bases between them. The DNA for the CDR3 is TGTGCCATCAGTGGAAGGGCAGCCGGAGAGACCCAGTACTTC. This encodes CAISGRAAGETQYF.

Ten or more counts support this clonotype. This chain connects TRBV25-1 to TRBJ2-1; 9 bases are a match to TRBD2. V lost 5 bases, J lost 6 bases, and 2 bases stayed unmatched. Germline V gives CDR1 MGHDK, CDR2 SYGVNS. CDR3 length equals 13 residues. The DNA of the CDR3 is TGTGCCAGCAGTTCAGCGGGAGGCAATGAGCAGTTCTTC. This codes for CASSSAGGNEQFF.

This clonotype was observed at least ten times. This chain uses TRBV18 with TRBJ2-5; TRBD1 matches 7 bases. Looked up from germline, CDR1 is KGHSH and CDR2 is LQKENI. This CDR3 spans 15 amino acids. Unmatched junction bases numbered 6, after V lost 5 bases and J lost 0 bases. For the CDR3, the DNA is TGTGCCAGCTCATGGGCACAGGGGTACCAAGAGACCCAGTACTTC. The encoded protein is CASSWAQGYQETQYF.